Below are 27 T cell receptor beta chains sequenced from a single sample in a study of PD-L1 blockade in urothelial cancer (dated by TCRdb to 2015 to 2018). Receptor amplification or capture employed the immunoSEQ multiplex PCR assay. Here the immuneACCESS table is served through TCRdb, limited to in-frame sequences with V and J called. Missing clones are a known gap in these copies; in checked studies unresolved V genes cover under half, and the rest lacks a known reason. The sample contains approximately 47,000 clones, 80% to 90% of them found a single time. Clones ranked in the top ten supply about 10% of the sample. The sample's time point label, in plain terms: peripheral blood 6 weeks after treatment start. Material: PBMCs, obtained around atezolizumab (anti-PD-L1) treatment. All receptors come from a man between 65 and 85 years old with urothelial cancer.

A single count supports this clone. V is TRBV5-1 and J is TRBJ2-1, with TRBD2 matching over 7 bases. The germline gives CDR1 SGHRS, CDR2 YFSETQ. J was trimmed by 7 bases and V by 0 bases; bases with no gene match: 10. The CDR3 length is 16 residues. For the CDR3, the DNA is TGCGCCAGCAGCTTGGCGCTAGCGGTACAAGGGAATGAGCAGTTCTTC. Translating it yields CASSLALAVQGNEQFF. Variable domain in full (rest from reference TRBV5-1 and TRBJ2-1): KAGVTQTPRYLIKTRGQQVTLSCSPISGHRSVSWYQQTPGQGLQFLFEYFSETQRNKGNFPGRFSGRQFSNSRSEMNVSTLELGDSALYLCASSLALAVQGNEQFFGPGTRLTVL.

The chain joins TRBV5-1 to TRBJ1-6; TRBD1 matches 7 bases. This CDR3 is built from 15 residues. Germline CDR1 SGHRS, CDR2 YFSETQ. After removal of 0 bases from V and 6 bases from J, the junction contained 3 bases not matched to a gene. In DNA, the CDR3 is TGCGCCAGCAGCTTGGAGACAGGGCCTAATTCACCCCTCCACTTT. Its translation: CASSLETGPNSPLHF. Using reference TRBV5-1 and TRBJ1-6 for the parts outside the CDR3, the full variable domain is KAGVTQTPRYLIKTRGQQVTLSCSPISGHRSVSWYQQTPGQGLQFLFEYFSETQRNKGNFPGRFSGRQFSNSRSEMNVSTLELGDSALYLCASSLETGPNSPLHFGNGTRLTVT.

This chain connects TRBV4-2 to TRBJ2-5; D is uncertain. The CDR3 runs 14 residues. V shed 1 base and J shed 2 bases, with 8 bases lying between them. Germline lookup yields CDR1 LGHNA and CDR2 YNFKEQ. CDR3 residues: CASSQVGKQETQYF. CDR3 DNA: TGTGCCAGCAGCCAAGTGGGCAAGCAAGAGACCCAGTACTTC.

The chain has TRBV5-1 and TRBJ2-1, with 9 bases aligning to TRBD1. Germline-derived CDR1 and CDR2 are SGHRS and YFSETQ. This CDR3 has 22 residues. The trim removed 0 bases at V and 0 bases at J, leaving 19 bases unmatched. The CDR3 spells CASSLVINRGLRYGTSYNEQFF. The CDR3 DNA reads TGCGCCAGCAGCTTGGTAATCAACAGGGGGCTCCGTTACGGGACCTCCTACAATGAGCAGTTCTTC.

CDR3 sequence (DNA): TGTGCCAGCAGTTTTTTGGGGCCATCCCCTTACGAGCAGTACTTC. It is translated as CASSFLGPSPYEQYF. The chain carries TRBV28 and TRBJ2-7; tentatively, D is TRBD1 (5 bases). Trimming removed 3 bases from V and 4 bases from J, with 16 bases in between. This CDR3 contains 15 residues. In germline, CDR1 is MDHEN, CDR2 SYDVKM.

The rearrangement joins TRBV27 to TRBJ2-7; 7 bases map to TRBD1. The CDR3 loop spans 15 amino acids. The V segment lost 1 base and the J segment 2 bases; nucleotides outside the gene matches: 5. Per the germline V gene, CDR1 is MNHEY and CDR2 is SMNVEV (reference sequence). CDR3 loop: CASSLFTGATYEQYF. The CDR3 DNA follows: TGTGCCAGCAGTTTATTTACAGGGGCAACCTACGAGCAGTACTTC.

V gene TRBV7-2 combines with J gene TRBJ2-4; D unclear. The CDR3 is 13 residues long. From germline, CDR1 is SGHTA and CDR2 FQGNSA. Trimming shortened V by 1 base and J by 8 bases, and 9 bases separated the two germline ends. The CDR3 reads CASSLGVLDIQYF. DNA for the CDR3: TGTGCCAGCAGCTTAGGCGTACTGGACATTCAGTACTTC.

Here the CDR3 reads CASSWGQLGYGYTF. In nucleotides, the CDR3 is TGTGCCAGCAGTTGGGGCCAGTTGGGCTATGGCTACACCTTC. The J gene is TRBJ1-2, the V gene TRBV6-1; a weak D match, TRBD1 (5 bases). Trimming took 5 bases from V and 4 from J, leaving 14 bases between them. Germline V gives CDR1 MNHNS, CDR2 SASEGT. This CDR3 spans 14 amino acids.

The V gene is TRBV30, the J gene TRBJ2-2; D call uncertain. There are 14 residues in the CDR3. Germline CDR1 is GTSNPN and CDR2 is SVGIG (reference sequence). V was cut by 8 bases and J by 0 bases, with 13 bases left in between. CDR3 nucleotide sequence: TGTGCCGGAAAGACTCGCCCGAACACCGGGGAGCTGTTTTTT. Amino acids: CAGKTRPNTGELFF.

The chain recombines TRBV6-6 with TRBJ2-1, with TRBD2 matching over 7 bases. The germline V gene has CDR1 MNHNY and CDR2 SVGAGI (reference sequence). V gave up 0 bases and J gave up 8 bases; unmatched junction bases: 4. The CDR3 loop spans 14 amino acids. The chain's CDR3 is CASSYSASGDEQFF. DNA for the CDR3: TGTGCCAGCAGTTACTCCGCTAGCGGCGATGAGCAGTTCTTC.

The rearrangement uses TRBV2 and TRBJ2-6; 9 positions agree with TRBD1. This CDR3 has 16 residues. V shed 9 bases, J shed 1 base, and the junction held 7 bases outside the gene matches. CDR1 is SNHLY and CDR2 is FYNNEI in the germline V gene. The CDR3 spells CARSDRGASGANVLTF. In DNA form, the CDR3 reads TGTGCCAGGTCTGACAGGGGGGCTTCTGGGGCCAACGTCCTGACTTTC.

The chain combines TRBV7-9 with TRBJ1-4, with TRBD1 matching 8 bases. From germline, CDR1 is SEHNR and CDR2 FQNEAQ (reference sequence). This CDR3 has 14 amino acids. With 5 bases clipped from V and 8 bases from J, the junction kept 7 bases outside the gene matches. CDR3 in amino acids: CASSADREGEKLFF. The CDR3 nucleotides read TGTGCCAGCAGCGCGGACAGGGAGGGGGAAAAACTGTTTTTT.

The rearrangement uses TRBV19 and TRBJ2-1; tentative D call: TRBD2 (5 bases). V was pared by 1 base and J by 7 bases, with 14 bases between. Germline V gene lookup returns CDR1 LNHDA and CDR2 SQIVND (reference sequence). This CDR3 is 15 amino acids long. CDR3 loop: CASSIGTGIGNEQFF. The CDR3 nucleotides read TGTGCCAGTAGTATAGGGACTGGTATAGGGAATGAGCAGTTCTTC.

The J gene is TRBJ2-2, the V gene TRBV5-1; 11 bases match TRBD2. The CDR3 contains 18 residues. The V and J ends lost 5 bases and 4 bases, in that order; junction bases with no gene match: 13. The V gene's germline CDR1 is SGHRS and CDR2 YFSETQ. The chain's CDR3 is CASSPGTSGPLVTGELFF. The CDR3 nucleotides read TGCGCCAGCAGTCCCGGGACTAGCGGACCTTTGGTCACCGGGGAGCTGTTTTTT. Drawing the rest from reference TRBV5-1 and TRBJ2-2, the complete variable domain is KAGVTQTPRYLIKTRGQQVTLSCSPISGHRSVSWYQQTPGQGLQFLFEYFSETQRNKGNFPGRFSGRQFSNSRSEMNVSTLELGDSALYLCASSPGTSGPLVTGELFFGEGSRLTVL.

The V and J genes are TRBV6-5 and TRBJ2-7, with D possibly being TRBD1 (6 bases). In germline, CDR1 is MNHEY, CDR2 SVGAGI. The V end was cut by 4 bases, the J end by 4 bases, with 17 bases between. The length of the CDR3 is 15 residues. The CDR3, as DNA: TGTGCCAGCAGTTTGGCCGGGACAAGACCTTACGAGCAGTACTTC. Amino acid sequence: CASSLAGTRPYEQYF.

The rearrangement uses TRBV28 and TRBJ1-3; possibly TRBD1 for D (5 bases). Germline V gene data show CDR1 as MDHEN and CDR2 as SYDVKM. The CDR3 extends over 14 amino acids. V shed 1 base and J shed 4 bases, with 8 bases lying between them. This CDR3 reads CASSLSGPGNTIYF. CDR3 sequence (DNA): TGTGCCAGCAGTTTATCAGGGCCGGGAAACACCATATATTTT.

The V gene is TRBV7-9, the J gene TRBJ2-1; possibly TRBD1 for D (6 bases). Germline values: CDR1 SEHNR, CDR2 FQNEAQ (reference sequence). The CDR3 is 15 residues long. V lost 1 base and J 2 bases, leaving 9 bases between the germline ends. CDR3 DNA sequence: TGTGCCAGCAGCTTAGTGGGACAAACCTACAATGAGCAGTTCTTC. Translated: CASSLVGQTYNEQFF.

This clone was observed a handful of times. The chain uses TRBV27 and TRBJ2-3; possible D gene TRBD2, 6 bases. CDR1 MNHEY and CDR2 SMNVEV come from the germline V gene (reference sequence). The CDR3 contains 15 residues. V shed 6 bases and J shed 5 bases, with 18 bases lying between them. The CDR3 is CASSPGLALGDTQYF. As DNA, the CDR3 is TGTGCCAGCAGCCCTGGGCTAGCGTTGGGAGATACGCAGTATTTT.

The chain couples TRBV5-1 to TRBJ2-2; TRBD1 aligns across 8 bases. The CDR3 covers 20 residues. Germline CDR1 and CDR2: SGHRS and YFSETQ. With 4 bases clipped from V and 0 bases from J, the junction kept 17 bases outside the gene matches. Written as DNA, the CDR3 is TGCGCCAGCAGCATGGACAGGGTCGGCGGGTATTTTGCGAACACCGGGGAGCTGTTTTTT. This sequence encodes CASSMDRVGGYFANTGELFF.

In DNA form, the CDR3 reads TGTGCCAGCAGCTTGACTAGCGGGATCCCGCTTAGCTCCTACGAGCAGTACTTC. Its protein product is CASSLTSGIPLSSYEQYF. The V gene is TRBV5-5, the J gene TRBJ2-7; 10 bases align to TRBD2. Germline V gene data show CDR1 as SGHKS and CDR2 as YYEKEE (reference sequence). The CDR3 is 18 residues long. The V segment lost 1 base and the J segment 0 bases; nucleotides outside the gene matches: 10.

The rearrangement uses TRBV11-2 and TRBJ1-1; 10 nucleotides match TRBD1. There are 16 residues in the CDR3. After removal of 5 bases from V and 6 bases from J, the junction contained 12 bases not matched to a gene. CDR1 and CDR2 (germline): SGHAT, FQNNGV. The DNA for the CDR3 is TGTGCCAGCAGCCCTCGGACAGGGGGGGCCCACGCTGAAGCTTTCTTT. This codes for CASSPRTGGAHAEAFF.

The chain links TRBV2 to TRBJ2-1; TRBD2 agrees at 12 bases. The trim removed 6 bases at V and 4 bases at J, leaving 7 bases unmatched. The CDR3 runs to 16 residues. Per the germline V gene, CDR1 is SNHLY and CDR2 is FYNNEI. The CDR3 DNA is TGTGCCAGCAGGAAGACTAGCGGGAGTAGATACAATGAGCAGTTCTTC. This codes for CASRKTSGSRYNEQFF.

This clone was seen more than once but under ten times. This chain links TRBV11-3 with TRBJ2-5; 7 nucleotides align to TRBD2. The junction had 7 bases not matched to a gene; V was cut back by 5 bases and J by 4 bases. Germline-derived CDR1 and CDR2 are SGHNT and YENEEA. This CDR3 is built from 14 residues. This CDR3 is CASSPSGGIETQYF. DNA for the CDR3: TGTGCCAGCAGCCCCTCCGGGGGGATAGAGACCCAGTACTTC.

The CDR3 here is CASSLNQGADTQYF. CDR3 nucleotides: TGCGCCAGCAGCTTGAATCAGGGGGCAGATACGCAGTATTTT. The chain uses TRBV5-1 and TRBJ2-3; 7 nucleotides match TRBD1. V was pared by 1 base and J by 4 bases, with 3 bases of the junction left unmatched. The CDR3 consists of 14 residues. Per the germline V gene, CDR1 is SGHRS and CDR2 is YFSETQ.

V gene TRBV11-2 combines with J gene TRBJ2-1; weak D call: TRBD2 (5 bases). The germline gives CDR1 SGHAT, CDR2 FQNNGV. There are 14 residues in the CDR3. The V end lost 1 base, the J end lost 4 bases, and 8 bases lay between the germline ends. This CDR3 is CASSLGGLYNEQFF. CDR3 in DNA: TGTGCCAGCAGCTTAGGAGGGCTTTACAATGAGCAGTTCTTC. The full variable domain, rest sourced from reference TRBV11-2 and TRBJ2-1, is EAGVAQSPRYKIIEKRQSVAFWCNPISGHATLYWYQQILGQGPKLLIQFQNNGVVDDSQLPKDRFSAERLKGVDSTLKIQPAKLEDSAVYLCASSLGGLYNEQFFGPGTRLTVL.

V gene TRBV9 combines with J gene TRBJ2-7, with D perhaps matching TRBD1 (6 bases). The CDR3 is made up of 15 amino acids. Germline loops: CDR1 SGDLS, CDR2 YYNGEE. V was clipped by 0 bases and J by 4 bases, with 14 bases between them. This CDR3 reads CASSVAGDASYEQYF. In nucleotides, the CDR3 is TGTGCCAGCAGCGTAGCAGGGGACGCGTCTTACGAGCAGTACTTC.

This clone was seen more than once but under ten times. This chain joins TRBV4-1 and TRBJ1-1; D remains unclear. The CDR3 extends over 16 amino acids. Trimming removed 5 bases at V and 3 bases at J, with 19 bases between. The germline V gene has CDR1 MGHRA and CDR2 YSYEKL. In DNA form, the CDR3 reads TGCGCCAGCAGCGGAGGCCCCCGGGATGGGTACACTGAAGCTTTCTTT. It translates to CASSGGPRDGYTEAFF.